A selection of T cell receptor beta chains follows, all from one sample in a study of blood T cell repertoires in COVID-19. The repertoire was sequenced with immunoSEQ multiplex PCR; TCRdb's copy has only in-frame clones and lacks some. Of around 200,000 clones in the sample, about 77% were seen once. Sequencing was done on a sample of peripheral blood. The receptors were sampled from an elderly woman with active or convalescent COVID-19. Both conserved end residues are part of each CDR3. A D gene is named only where the DNA matches it firmly. Clone size is not always given. Where it is, it says once, few, many or a class for expanded clones.

d_gene | j_gene | v_gene | abundance | CDR3aa | CDR3nt
TRBD1 | TRBJ2-7 | TRBV9 | once | CASSVSQGAIYEQYF | TGTGCCAGCAGCGTATCTCAGGGGGCGATCTACGAGCAGTACTTC
NA | TRBJ1-2 | TRBV6-2/TRBV6-3 | NA | CASSYGLYGYTF | TGTGCCAGCAGTTACGGGCTCTATGGCTACACCTTC
NA | TRBJ1-5 | TRBV5-1 | few | CASSLEGRQGQPQHF | TGCGCCAGCAGCTTGGAAGGACGCCAGGGCCAGCCCCAGCATTTT
NA | TRBJ2-7 | TRBV7-8 | NA | CASSLRGAIPYEQYF | TGTGCCAGCAGCTTACGCGGGGCGATTCCCTACGAGCAGTACTTC
NA | TRBJ1-6 | TRBV6-1 | NA | CASSEGPPRDSPLHF | TGTGCCAGCAGTGAAGGTCCCCCGCGGGATTCACCCCTCCACTTT
NA | TRBJ2-7 | TRBV7-8 | once | CASSLRRTDWSEQYF | TGTGCCAGCAGCTTACGGCGGACAGACTGGTCCGAGCAGTACTTC
NA | TRBJ1-4 | TRBV7-2 | NA | CASTPKIGIYEKLFF | TGTGCCAGCACCCCTAAGATCGGGATATACGAAAAACTGTTTTTT
TRBD1 | TRBJ1-3 | TRBV28 | many | CASSHGTVTLSGNTIYF | TGTGCCAGCAGTCACGGGACAGTAACCCTCTCTGGAAACACCATATATTTT
TRBD1 | TRBJ2-1 | TRBV9 | NA | CASSDGQGPYNEQFF | TGTGCCAGCAGCGATGGACAGGGTCCCTACAATGAGCAGTTCTTC
NA | TRBJ1-3 | TRBV19 | NA | CASRMTATSGNTIYF | TGTGCCAGTAGGATGACAGCCACTTCTGGAAACACCATATATTTT
NA | TRBJ2-3 | TRBV2 | NA | CASTGPARSTDTQYF | TGTGCCAGCACAGGGCCCGCGCGTAGCACAGATACGCAGTATTTT
NA | TRBJ1-3 | TRBV5-1 | NA | CASSPGGAGYSSGNTIYF | TGCGCCAGCAGCCCGGGGGGTGCCGGCTATAGCTCTGGAAACACCATATATTTT
NA | TRBJ2-6 | TRBV4-1 | NA | CASSQDPALFSGANVLTF | TGCGCCAGCAGCCAAGATCCCGCACTCTTCTCTGGGGCCAACGTCCTGACTTTC
NA | TRBJ2-3 | TRBV6-5 | once | CASSPQAVGTDTQYF | TGTGCCAGCAGTCCACAGGCCGTTGGCACAGATACGCAGTATTTT
TRBD1 | TRBJ2-5 | TRBV7-9 | NA | CASSLGDRERETQYF | TGTGCCAGCAGCTTGGGGGACAGGGAAAGGGAGACCCAGTACTTC
NA | TRBJ1-3 | TRBV2 | few | CASRAGAGGNTIYF | TGTGCCAGCAGAGCAGGGGCCGGGGGAAACACCATATATTTT
NA | TRBJ1-1 | TRBV10-3 | NA | CAISESQPNTEAFF | TGTGCCATCAGTGAGTCACAGCCCAACACTGAAGCTTTCTTT
NA | TRBJ1-5 | TRBV23-1 | NA | CASRGHCAQPQHF | TGCGCCAGCAGAGGACACTGTGCTCAGCCCCAGCATTTT
TRBD1 | TRBJ1-4 | TRBV11-2 | NA | CASSSQGFGEKLFF | TGTGCCAGCAGCTCACAGGGGTTTGGTGAAAAACTGTTTTTT
NA | TRBJ2-2 | TRBV5-1 | NA | CASSPAWNTGELFF | TGCGCCAGCAGCCCCGCGTGGAACACCGGGGAGCTGTTTTTT
TRBD1 | TRBJ2-1 | TRBV18 | NA | CASSPRGRGTGFSYNEQFF | TGTGCCAGCTCACCACGGGGAAGGGGGACAGGGTTTTCCTACAATGAGCAGTTCTTC
TRBD2 | TRBJ2-5 | TRBV7-8 | NA | CASRSRTSGVSIQETQYF | TGTGCCAGCAGGTCAAGGACTAGCGGGGTGTCCATCCAAGAGACCCAGTACTTC
TRBD2 | TRBJ2-1 | TRBV5-1 | once | CASYREGSGGYNEQFF | TGCGCCAGCTACCGTGAGGGTAGCGGGGGATACAATGAGCAGTTCTTC
NA | TRBJ2-3 | TRBV6-5 | once | CASSLASPTDTQYF | TGTGCCAGCAGTTTAGCTAGCCCCACAGATACGCAGTATTTT
NA | TRBJ2-3 | TRBV9 | NA | CASSVRELPDTQYF | TGTGCCAGCAGCGTTCGGGAGTTGCCAGATACGCAGTATTTT
NA | TRBJ2-7 | TRBV6-5 | NA | CASSYSGSSYEQYF | TGTGCCAGCAGTTACTCTGGGAGCTCCTACGAGCAGTACTTC
NA | TRBJ1-4 | TRBV5-6 | NA | CASSFTNEIQGSTNEKLFF | TGTGCCAGCAGCTTCACCAATGAAATACAGGGATCCACTAATGAAAAACTGTTTTTT
NA | TRBJ2-2 | TRBV18 | NA | CASSPLRGAEELFF | TGTGCCAGCTCACCTCTCCGGGGGGCGGAGGAGCTGTTTTTT
NA | TRBJ2-2 | TRBV3-1/TRBV3-2 | few | CASSQEGARNTGELFF | TGTGCCAGCAGCCAAGAGGGGGCTCGAAACACCGGGGAGCTGTTTTTT
NA | TRBJ1-5 | TRBV24-1 | NA | CATSDVNQPQHF | TGTGCCACCAGTGACGTCAATCAGCCCCAGCATTTT
NA | TRBJ2-7 | TRBV28 | once | CASSWVQGIRGSYEQYF | TGTGCCAGCAGCTGGGTCCAGGGGATTAGGGGCTCCTACGAGCAGTACTTC
TRBD1 | TRBJ2-5 | TRBV3-1/TRBV3-2 | few | CASSPLGTGGPETQYF | TGTGCCAGCAGCCCCCTTGGTACAGGGGGGCCTGAGACCCAGTACTTC
TRBD1 | TRBJ2-5 | TRBV24-1 | NA | CATSDFNGQGKETQYF | TGTGCCACCAGTGATTTTAATGGACAGGGTAAAGAGACCCAGTACTTC
NA | TRBJ1-1 | TRBV6-2/TRBV6-3 | once | CASSQTGNLRAFF | TGTGCCAGCAGTCAAACAGGGAACCTGAGAGCTTTCTTT
TRBD1 | TRBJ2-7 | TRBV9 | NA | CASSRDRANEQYF | TGTGCCAGCAGCCGCGACAGGGCCAACGAGCAGTACTTC
TRBD1 | TRBJ2-3 | TRBV5-4 | NA | CASSANSGTGGRDTQYF | TGTGCCAGCAGCGCGAATTCCGGGACAGGGGGCAGGGATACGCAGTATTTT
NA | TRBJ2-7 | TRBV7-9 | NA | CASSLVPLSYEQYF | TGTGCCAGCAGCTTAGTCCCACTCTCCTACGAGCAGTACTTC
NA | TRBJ2-1 | TRBV21-1 | NA | CASSNAAGLYNEQFF | TGTGCCAGCAGCAATGCAGCGGGGCTATACAATGAGCAGTTCTTC
NA | TRBJ2-4 | TRBV18 | NA | CASSPPSGSSTKNIQYF | TGTGCCAGCTCACCACCATCGGGGTCGTCTACCAAAAACATTCAGTACTTC
NA | TRBJ1-6 | TRBV10-3 | NA | CAITGDVDSPLHF | TGTGCCATCACAGGGGACGTTGATTCACCCCTCCACTTT
NA | TRBJ1-2 | TRBV19 | NA | CASSTQPWPYGYTF | TGTGCCAGTAGTACTCAACCCTGGCCCTATGGCTACACCTTC
NA | TRBJ1-2 | TRBV5-5 | NA | CASSLNTEGYGYTF | TGTGCCAGCAGCTTGAACACGGAGGGATATGGCTACACCTTC
NA | TRBJ2-5 | TRBV19 | NA | CASSTGGFALGETQYF | TGTGCCAGTAGTACAGGGGGGTTCGCCCTTGGAGAGACCCAGTACTTC
NA | TRBJ1-3 | TRBV11-2 | NA | CASSLERYRNTIYF | TGTGCCAGCAGCTTAGAGCGGTATAGGAACACCATATATTTT
NA | TRBJ1-2 | TRBV6-5 | NA | CASSLRGASYGYTF | TGTGCCAGCAGTCTAAGGGGCGCCAGCTATGGCTACACCTTC
NA | TRBJ2-1 | TRBV2 | few | CASSNRVGNEQFF | TGTGCCAGCAGCAACAGGGTTGGGAATGAGCAGTTCTTC
TRBD2 | TRBJ2-7 | TRBV6-6 | NA | CASSQGLAGASYEQYF | TGTGCCAGCAGCCAAGGACTAGCGGGGGCCTCCTACGAGCAGTACTTC
NA | TRBJ2-7 | TRBV18 | NA | CASSLLQGGEQYF | TGTGCCAGCTCACTCCTCCAGGGGGGCGAGCAGTACTTC
TRBD1 | TRBJ1-2 | TRBV29-1 | NA | CSVGQGAYGYTF | TGCAGCGTTGGCCAGGGGGCTTATGGCTACACCTTC
NA | TRBJ2-3 | TRBV10-3 | NA | CAISDEQGFVTDTQYF | TGTGCCATCAGTGACGAACAGGGATTTGTGACAGATACGCAGTATTTT
TRBD2 | TRBJ2-5 | TRBV7-2 | NA | CASSLGASGGPNQETQYF | TGTGCCAGCAGCTTGGGGGCTAGCGGGGGGCCTAATCAAGAGACCCAGTACTTC